Sequencing of this T cell receptor beta chain was carried out in a study of beta chain features in type 1 diabetes. Study as a whole: Examined across all samples were about 99,000,000 sorted cells.

This clone has just a few counts. Germline CDR1 reads MNHEY; CDR2 reads SMNVEV (reference sequence). Trimming removed 6 bases from V and 8 bases from J; junction bases left unmatched: 8. CDR3 length equals 14 residues. Reverse transcribing all isolated RNA meant expressed TCRB transcripts were sequenced. This table comes from immunoSEQ multiplex PCR, and its TCRdb copy is limited to in-frame clones, with some not included. The sample has around 500,000 clones, roughly an eighth seen once. Via CD45RO/CCR7/CD25/CD127/CD95/CD27, cells of the CD4+ naive, central memory, regulatory and stem cell-like memory subsets were sorted.

The specimen was naive CD4+ T cells from blood. The receptor's source is a young woman in good health. The chain carries TRBV27 and TRBJ1-4; 8 bases align to TRBD1. The CDR3 nucleotides read TGTGCCAGCAGCATACAGGGGGTAGGGGAAAAACTGTTTTTT. Translation gives CASSIQGVGEKLFF.